Reported below is one T cell receptor beta chain. The same CDR3 also results from other DNA sequences found in this sample. Sequenced by immunoSEQ multiplex PCR; TCRdb stores in-frame clones only, minus some. Here the sample spans roughly 170,000 clones, about nine tenths being singletons. This CDR3 region has 13 residues. With 5 bases clipped from V and 3 bases from J, the junction kept 2 bases outside the gene matches. The data derive from a study of blood T cell repertoires in COVID-19. Background on the study: Samples taken during acute and convalescent COVID-19 were collected in the United States, Italy and Spain.

Material for sequencing was peripheral blood. The clonotype originates from an older man with active or convalescent COVID-19. The chain links TRBV12-3 or TRBV12-4 to TRBJ1-2; 8 nucleotides agree with TRBD1. CDR3 region: CASSPDRDYGYTF. The DNA of the CDR3 is TGTGCCAGCAGTCCGGACAGGGACTATGGCTACACCTTC.